The rows below give T cell receptor beta chains drawn from one sample of a study of T-cell reconstitution after alpha-beta-depleted transplantation in children. TCRdb independently ran MiXCR on the PCR reads; one entry per CDR3 protein. The sample lists fewer than 700,000 distinct CDR3 sequences, about an eighth seen once, with around 2.2% in the top ten. The starting material was PBMCs, mostly from graft donor cells, obtained 360 days after TCRalphabeta/CD19-depleted stem cell transplant. These receptors all stem from a male patient between 10 and 17 years old who had a stem cell transplant for acute myeloid leukemia, so the T cells may come from the graft donor. The CDR3 runs from the conserved cysteine through the conserved F or W. D genes are given only for firm matches. Clone size appears in some rows only: once, few, many, or a class for an expanded clone.

j_gene: TRBJ2-3; d_gene: NA; v_gene: TRBV5-1; abundance: NA; CDR3aa: CASSPLWTDVTDTQYF; CDR3nt: TGCGCCAGCAGCCCTTTGTGGACAGACGTCACAGATACGCAGTATTTT
j_gene: TRBJ2-5; d_gene: NA; v_gene: TRBV10-3; abundance: NA; CDR3aa: CAIASIKETQYF; CDR3nt: TGTGCCATCGCGAGCATAAAAGAGACCCAGTACTTC
j_gene: TRBJ2-7; d_gene: NA; v_gene: TRBV7-8; abundance: many; CDR3aa: CASSLVRQGYEQYF; CDR3nt: TGTGCCAGCAGCTTAGTTCGGCAGGGCTACGAGCAGTACTTC
j_gene: TRBJ2-7; d_gene: TRBD1; v_gene: TRBV6-1; abundance: NA; CDR3aa: CASRHGTETYEQYF; CDR3nt: TGTGCCAGCAGACATGGGACAGAGACCTACGAGCAGTACTTC
j_gene: TRBJ2-1; d_gene: NA; v_gene: TRBV6-5; abundance: many; CDR3aa: CASSYAGYNEQFF; CDR3nt: TGTGCCAGCAGTTACGCCGGTTACAATGAGCAGTTCTTC
j_gene: TRBJ2-6; d_gene: NA; v_gene: TRBV10-3; abundance: many; CDR3aa: CATRGAGANVLTF; CDR3nt: TGTGCCACAAGGGGCGCTGGGGCCAACGTCCTGACTTTC
j_gene: TRBJ2-5; d_gene: NA; v_gene: TRBV12-3/TRBV12-4; abundance: NA; CDR3aa: CASSEGSIGETQYF; CDR3nt: TGTGCCAGCAGTGAGGGCTCAATCGGGGAGACCCAGTACTTC
j_gene: TRBJ2-6; d_gene: TRBD1; v_gene: TRBV4-3; abundance: many; CDR3aa: CASSHGQGAPGANVLTF; CDR3nt: TGCGCCAGCAGTCACGGACAGGGGGCTCCCGGGGCCAACGTCCTGACTTTC
j_gene: TRBJ2-5; d_gene: NA; v_gene: TRBV25-1; abundance: few; CDR3aa: CASSEHSTGLQETQYF; CDR3nt: TGTGCCAGCAGTGAACATAGTACTGGGTTACAAGAGACCCAGTACTTC
j_gene: TRBJ2-7; d_gene: TRBD2; v_gene: TRBV29-1; abundance: NA; CDR3aa: CSGVGRALDEQYF; CDR3nt: TGCAGCGGGGTCGGGAGGGCCTTAGACGAGCAGTACTTC
j_gene: TRBJ2-3; d_gene: TRBD2; v_gene: TRBV20-1; abundance: NA; CDR3aa: CSAMIASGSIADTQYF; CDR3nt: TGCAGTGCTATGATCGCTAGCGGGAGTATCGCAGATACGCAGTATTTT
j_gene: TRBJ2-7; d_gene: NA; v_gene: TRBV20-1; abundance: many; CDR3aa: CSASDTDRNPYEQYF; CDR3nt: TGCAGTGCAAGCGATACCGACAGGAACCCCTACGAGCAGTACTTC
j_gene: TRBJ2-7; d_gene: TRBD2; v_gene: TRBV11-2; abundance: NA; CDR3aa: CASSTRTSGSSEQYF; CDR3nt: TGTGCCAGCAGCACCCGGACTAGCGGGAGTAGCGAGCAGTACTTC
j_gene: TRBJ2-6; d_gene: NA; v_gene: TRBV18; abundance: few; CDR3aa: CASSRLSGANVLTF; CDR3nt: TGTGCCAGCTCCCGACTCTCTGGGGCCAACGTCCTGACTTTC
j_gene: TRBJ1-5; d_gene: TRBD1; v_gene: TRBV6-2/TRBV6-3; abundance: NA; CDR3aa: CASKPTVRGSQHF; CDR3nt: TGTGCCAGCAAGCCGACAGTCAGGGGGTCCCAGCATTTT
j_gene: TRBJ2-2; d_gene: NA; v_gene: TRBV7-7; abundance: NA; CDR3aa: CASSLLFAGELFF; CDR3nt: TGTGCTAGCAGCTTACTCTTCGCCGGGGAGCTGTTTTTT
j_gene: TRBJ1-1; d_gene: NA; v_gene: TRBV12-3/TRBV12-4; abundance: few; CDR3aa: CASSGDYDTEAFF; CDR3nt: TGTGCCAGCAGTGGTGACTACGACACTGAAGCTTTCTTT
j_gene: TRBJ2-2; d_gene: NA; v_gene: TRBV14; abundance: many; CDR3aa: CASSQARGNTGELFF; CDR3nt: TGTGCCAGCAGCCAGGCCCGTGGAAACACCGGGGAGCTGTTTTTT
j_gene: TRBJ2-1; d_gene: NA; v_gene: TRBV7-3; abundance: few; CDR3aa: CASSSGDQNEQFF; CDR3nt: TGTGCCAGCAGCTCAGGAGATCAGAATGAGCAGTTCTTC
j_gene: TRBJ1-5; d_gene: NA; v_gene: TRBV28; abundance: few; CDR3aa: CASSLSTDYSNQPQHF; CDR3nt: TGTGCCAGCAGTTTATCGACAGACTATAGCAATCAGCCCCAGCATTTT
j_gene: TRBJ2-1; d_gene: NA; v_gene: TRBV28; abundance: few; CDR3aa: CASTRSGISSYNEQFF; CDR3nt: TGTGCCAGCACCCGGAGTGGTATCAGCTCCTACAATGAGCAGTTCTTC
j_gene: TRBJ2-7; d_gene: NA; v_gene: TRBV5-1; abundance: NA; CDR3aa: CASRSTRGTAFTYEQYF; CDR3nt: TGCGCCAGCAGGTCGACTCGCGGAACGGCCTTCACCTACGAGCAGTACTTC
j_gene: TRBJ1-1; d_gene: NA; v_gene: TRBV28; abundance: many; CDR3aa: CASSLGGLGTEAFF; CDR3nt: TGTGCCAGCAGTTTAGGGGGCTTGGGGACTGAAGCTTTCTTT
j_gene: TRBJ2-3; d_gene: TRBD2; v_gene: TRBV7-2; abundance: many; CDR3aa: CASSLIAGEPLDTQYF; CDR3nt: TGTGCCAGCAGCTTAATAGCGGGAGAGCCGTTAGATACGCAGTATTTT
j_gene: TRBJ1-5; d_gene: NA; v_gene: TRBV19; abundance: few; CDR3aa: CASQSGNSNQPQHF; CDR3nt: TGTGCCAGTCAATCAGGGAATAGCAATCAGCCCCAGCATTTT
j_gene: TRBJ2-7; d_gene: NA; v_gene: TRBV7-9; abundance: NA; CDR3aa: CASSLAGVGYEQYF; CDR3nt: TGTGCCAGCAGCTTGGCAGGGGTAGGCTACGAGCAGTACTTC
j_gene: TRBJ2-2; d_gene: TRBD2; v_gene: TRBV6-2/TRBV6-3; abundance: many; CDR3aa: CASSPLPSGPNTGELFF; CDR3nt: TGTGCCAGCAGTCCTCTCCCTAGCGGGCCGAACACCGGGGAGCTGTTTTTT
j_gene: TRBJ1-2; d_gene: NA; v_gene: TRBV29-1; abundance: NA; CDR3aa: CSVQEGLYGYTF; CDR3nt: TGCAGCGTACAAGAAGGGCTCTATGGCTACACCTTC
j_gene: TRBJ2-5; d_gene: TRBD1; v_gene: TRBV5-1; abundance: many; CDR3aa: CASSLGQGMKTQYF; CDR3nt: TGCGCCAGCAGCCTGGGACAGGGGATGAAGACCCAGTACTTC
j_gene: TRBJ2-1; d_gene: NA; v_gene: TRBV20-1; abundance: NA; CDR3aa: CSASGGTYNEQFF; CDR3nt: TGCAGTGCTAGCGGAGGTACCTACAATGAGCAGTTCTTC
j_gene: TRBJ1-1; d_gene: NA; v_gene: TRBV10-3; abundance: NA; CDR3aa: CAIRKDVGAEAFF; CDR3nt: TGTGCCATCCGGAAGGACGTAGGGGCTGAAGCTTTCTTT
j_gene: TRBJ1-5; d_gene: TRBD1; v_gene: TRBV20-1; abundance: few; CDR3aa: CSAPGTGYSNQPQHF; CDR3nt: TGCAGTGCCCCCGGGACAGGTTATAGCAATCAGCCCCAGCATTTT
j_gene: TRBJ2-1; d_gene: NA; v_gene: TRBV6-1; abundance: few; CDR3aa: CASSTSLGYNEQFF; CDR3nt: TGTGCCAGCAGTACGTCCCTGGGCTACAATGAGCAGTTCTTC
j_gene: TRBJ2-1; d_gene: TRBD1; v_gene: TRBV28; abundance: many; CDR3aa: CASWTFGDSEQFF; CDR3nt: TGTGCCAGCTGGACGTTCGGGGACAGTGAGCAGTTCTTC
j_gene: TRBJ2-2; d_gene: NA; v_gene: TRBV7-7; abundance: NA; CDR3aa: CASSKGVPGELFF; CDR3nt: TGTGCTAGCAGCAAGGGGGTCCCCGGGGAGCTGTTTTTT
j_gene: TRBJ2-4; d_gene: NA; v_gene: TRBV19; abundance: few; CDR3aa: CASSIVGAAKNIQYF; CDR3nt: TGTGCCAGTAGTATTGTGGGAGCGGCCAAAAACATTCAGTACTTC
j_gene: TRBJ2-7; d_gene: TRBD2; v_gene: TRBV7-2; abundance: many; CDR3aa: CASSSTSSEQYF; CDR3nt: TGTGCCAGCAGCTCGACTAGCTCCGAGCAGTACTTC
j_gene: TRBJ2-1; d_gene: NA; v_gene: TRBV5-5; abundance: many; CDR3aa: CASSLSISSYNEQFF; CDR3nt: TGTGCCAGCAGCTTGTCTATTAGCTCCTACAATGAGCAGTTCTTC
j_gene: TRBJ2-1; d_gene: TRBD2; v_gene: TRBV24-1; abundance: NA; CDR3aa: CATIGGGPYNEQFF; CDR3nt: TGTGCCACCATCGGGGGGGGCCCCTACAATGAGCAGTTCTTC
j_gene: TRBJ2-1; d_gene: TRBD2; v_gene: TRBV29-1; abundance: few; CDR3aa: CSVERSSGRDGQFF; CDR3nt: TGCAGCGTTGAGAGGTCTAGCGGGAGGGATGGGCAGTTCTTC
j_gene: TRBJ1-2; d_gene: TRBD1; v_gene: TRBV7-9; abundance: many; CDR3aa: CASSLRGQGDGYTF; CDR3nt: TGTGCCAGCAGCTTACGCGGACAGGGTGATGGCTACACCTTC
j_gene: TRBJ2-1; d_gene: NA; v_gene: TRBV29-1; abundance: NA; CDR3aa: CSGYQLYSNEQFF; CDR3nt: TGCAGCGGGTACCAACTCTACTCAAATGAGCAGTTCTTC